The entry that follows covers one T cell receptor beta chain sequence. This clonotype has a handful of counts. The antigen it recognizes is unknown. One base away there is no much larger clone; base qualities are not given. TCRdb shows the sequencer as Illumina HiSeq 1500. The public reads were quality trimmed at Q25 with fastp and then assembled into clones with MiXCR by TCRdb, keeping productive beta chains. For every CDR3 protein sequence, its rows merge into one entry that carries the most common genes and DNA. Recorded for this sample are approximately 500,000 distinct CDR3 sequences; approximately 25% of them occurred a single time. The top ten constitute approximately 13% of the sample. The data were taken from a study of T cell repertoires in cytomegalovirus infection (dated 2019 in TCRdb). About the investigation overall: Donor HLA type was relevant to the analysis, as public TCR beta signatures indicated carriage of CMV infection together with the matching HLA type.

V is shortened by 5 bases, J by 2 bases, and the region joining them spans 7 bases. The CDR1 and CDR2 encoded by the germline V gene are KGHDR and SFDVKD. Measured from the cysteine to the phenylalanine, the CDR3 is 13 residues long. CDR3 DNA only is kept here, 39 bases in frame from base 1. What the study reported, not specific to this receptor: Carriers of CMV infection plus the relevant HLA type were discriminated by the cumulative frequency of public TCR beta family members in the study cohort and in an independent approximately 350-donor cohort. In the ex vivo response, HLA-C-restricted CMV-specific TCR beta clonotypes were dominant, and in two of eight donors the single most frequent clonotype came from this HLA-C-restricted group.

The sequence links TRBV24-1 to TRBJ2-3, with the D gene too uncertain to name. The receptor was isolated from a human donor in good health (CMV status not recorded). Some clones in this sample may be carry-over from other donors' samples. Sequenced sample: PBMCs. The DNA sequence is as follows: TGTGCCACCAGTGTGACTTACACAGATACGCAGTATTTT. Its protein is CATSVTYTDTQYF.